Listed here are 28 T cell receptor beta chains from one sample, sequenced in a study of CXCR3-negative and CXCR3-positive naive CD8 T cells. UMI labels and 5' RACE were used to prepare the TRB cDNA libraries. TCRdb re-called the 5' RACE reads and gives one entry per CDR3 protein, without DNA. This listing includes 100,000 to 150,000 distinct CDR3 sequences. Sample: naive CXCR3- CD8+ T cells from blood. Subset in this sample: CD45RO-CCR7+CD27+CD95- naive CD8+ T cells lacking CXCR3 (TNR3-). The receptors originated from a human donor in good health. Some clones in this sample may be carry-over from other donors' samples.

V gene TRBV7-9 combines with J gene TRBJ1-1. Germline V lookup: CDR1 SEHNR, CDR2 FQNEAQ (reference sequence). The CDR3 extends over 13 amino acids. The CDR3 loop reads CASSFDLNTEAFF.

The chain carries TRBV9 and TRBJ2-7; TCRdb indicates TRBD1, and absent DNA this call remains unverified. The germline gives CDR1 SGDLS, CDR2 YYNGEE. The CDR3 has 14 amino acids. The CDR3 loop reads CASSAEGVSGEQYF.

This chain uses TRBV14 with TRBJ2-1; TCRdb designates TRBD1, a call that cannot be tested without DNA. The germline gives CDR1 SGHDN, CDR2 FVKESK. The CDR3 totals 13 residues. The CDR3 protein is CASSYRGHNEQFF.

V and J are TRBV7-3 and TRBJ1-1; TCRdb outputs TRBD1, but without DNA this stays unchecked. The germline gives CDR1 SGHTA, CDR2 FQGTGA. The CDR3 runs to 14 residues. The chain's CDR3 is CASSPGIMNTEAFF.

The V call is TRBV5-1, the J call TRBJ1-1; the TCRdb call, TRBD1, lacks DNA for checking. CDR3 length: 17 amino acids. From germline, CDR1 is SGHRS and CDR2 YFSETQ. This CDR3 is CATPTGPGGGWTTEAFF.

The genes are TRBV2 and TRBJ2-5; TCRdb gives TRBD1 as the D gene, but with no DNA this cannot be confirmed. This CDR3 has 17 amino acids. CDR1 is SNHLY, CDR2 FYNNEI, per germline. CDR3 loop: CASSEGPGRRFQETQYF.

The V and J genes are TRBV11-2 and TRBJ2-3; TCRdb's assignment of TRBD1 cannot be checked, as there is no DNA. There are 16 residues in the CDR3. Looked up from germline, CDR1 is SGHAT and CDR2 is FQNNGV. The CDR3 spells CASSSTPGRLTDTQYF.

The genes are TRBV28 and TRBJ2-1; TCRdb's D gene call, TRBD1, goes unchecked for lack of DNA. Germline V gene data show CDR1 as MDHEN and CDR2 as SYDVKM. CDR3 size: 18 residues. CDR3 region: CASSLEQSLPGEYNEQFF.

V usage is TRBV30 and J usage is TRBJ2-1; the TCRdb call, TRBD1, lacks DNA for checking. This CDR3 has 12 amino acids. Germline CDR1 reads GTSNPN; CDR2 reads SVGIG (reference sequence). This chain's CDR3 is CASTGDAYEQFF.

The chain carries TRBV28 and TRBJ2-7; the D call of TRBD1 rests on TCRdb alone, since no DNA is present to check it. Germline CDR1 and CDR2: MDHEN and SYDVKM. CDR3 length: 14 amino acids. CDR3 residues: CASSLAGDTYEQYF.

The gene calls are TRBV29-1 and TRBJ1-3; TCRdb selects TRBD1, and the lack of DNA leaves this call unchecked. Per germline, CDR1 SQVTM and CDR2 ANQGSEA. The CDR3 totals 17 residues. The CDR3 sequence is CSVEESGAGHSGNTIYF.

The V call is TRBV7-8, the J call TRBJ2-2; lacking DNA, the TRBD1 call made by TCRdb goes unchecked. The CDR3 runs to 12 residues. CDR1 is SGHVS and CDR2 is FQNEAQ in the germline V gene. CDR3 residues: CASSPGVVELFF.

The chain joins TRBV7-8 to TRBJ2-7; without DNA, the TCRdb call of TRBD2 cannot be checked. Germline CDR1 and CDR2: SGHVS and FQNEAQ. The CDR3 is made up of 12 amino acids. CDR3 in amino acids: CASSLGGREQYF.

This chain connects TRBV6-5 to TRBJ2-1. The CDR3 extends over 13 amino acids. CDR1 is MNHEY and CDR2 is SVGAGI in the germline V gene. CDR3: CASSYSAYNEQFF.

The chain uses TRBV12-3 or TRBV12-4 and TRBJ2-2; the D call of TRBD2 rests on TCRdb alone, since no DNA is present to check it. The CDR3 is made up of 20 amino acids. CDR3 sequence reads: CASMYPRLAGAISNTGELFF.

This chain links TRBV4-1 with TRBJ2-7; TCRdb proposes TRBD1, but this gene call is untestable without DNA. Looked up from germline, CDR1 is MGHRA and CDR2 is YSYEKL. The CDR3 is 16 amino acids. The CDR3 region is CASSQGTGRLRYEQYF.

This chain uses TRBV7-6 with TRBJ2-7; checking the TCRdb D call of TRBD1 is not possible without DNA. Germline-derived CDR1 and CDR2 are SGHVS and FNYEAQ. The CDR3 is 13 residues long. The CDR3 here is CASSSVGGYEQYF.

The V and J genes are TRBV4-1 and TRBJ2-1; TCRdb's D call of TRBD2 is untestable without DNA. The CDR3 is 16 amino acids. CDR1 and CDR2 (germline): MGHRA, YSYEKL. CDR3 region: CASSQVGLAYDDEQFF.

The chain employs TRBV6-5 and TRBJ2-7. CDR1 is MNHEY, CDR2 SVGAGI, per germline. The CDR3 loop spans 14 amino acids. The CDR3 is CASSPLSGSYEQYF.

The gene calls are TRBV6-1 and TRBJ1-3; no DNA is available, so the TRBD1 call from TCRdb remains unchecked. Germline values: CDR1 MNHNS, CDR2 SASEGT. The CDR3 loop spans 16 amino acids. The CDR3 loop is CASSPGARTSGNTIYF.

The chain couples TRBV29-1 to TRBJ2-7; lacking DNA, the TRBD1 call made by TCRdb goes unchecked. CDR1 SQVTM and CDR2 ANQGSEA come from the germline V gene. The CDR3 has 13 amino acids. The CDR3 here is CSAADRVTYEQYF.

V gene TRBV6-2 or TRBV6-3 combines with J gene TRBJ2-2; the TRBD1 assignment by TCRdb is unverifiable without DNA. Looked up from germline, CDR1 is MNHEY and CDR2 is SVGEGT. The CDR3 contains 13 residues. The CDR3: CASSTTGYGELFF.

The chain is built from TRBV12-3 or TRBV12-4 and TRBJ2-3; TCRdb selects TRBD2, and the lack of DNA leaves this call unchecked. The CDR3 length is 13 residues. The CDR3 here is CASKAALTDTQYF.

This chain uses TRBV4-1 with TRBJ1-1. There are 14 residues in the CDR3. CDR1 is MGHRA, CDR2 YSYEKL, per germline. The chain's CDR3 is CASSQFSVDTEAFF.

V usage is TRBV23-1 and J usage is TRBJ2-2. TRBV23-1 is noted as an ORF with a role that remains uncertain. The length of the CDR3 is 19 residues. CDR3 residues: CASSQLRFFRRAVAGELFF.

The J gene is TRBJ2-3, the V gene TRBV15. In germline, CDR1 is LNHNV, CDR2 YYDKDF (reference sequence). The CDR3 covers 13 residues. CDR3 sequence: CATRRVLTDTQYF.

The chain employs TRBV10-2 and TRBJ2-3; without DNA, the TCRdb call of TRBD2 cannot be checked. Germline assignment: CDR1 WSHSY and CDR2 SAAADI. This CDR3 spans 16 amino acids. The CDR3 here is CASRPGLAGSTDTQYF.

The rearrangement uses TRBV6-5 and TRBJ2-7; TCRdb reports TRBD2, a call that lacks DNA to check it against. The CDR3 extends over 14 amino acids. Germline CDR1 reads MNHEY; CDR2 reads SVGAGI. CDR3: CASGTRAFSYEQYF.